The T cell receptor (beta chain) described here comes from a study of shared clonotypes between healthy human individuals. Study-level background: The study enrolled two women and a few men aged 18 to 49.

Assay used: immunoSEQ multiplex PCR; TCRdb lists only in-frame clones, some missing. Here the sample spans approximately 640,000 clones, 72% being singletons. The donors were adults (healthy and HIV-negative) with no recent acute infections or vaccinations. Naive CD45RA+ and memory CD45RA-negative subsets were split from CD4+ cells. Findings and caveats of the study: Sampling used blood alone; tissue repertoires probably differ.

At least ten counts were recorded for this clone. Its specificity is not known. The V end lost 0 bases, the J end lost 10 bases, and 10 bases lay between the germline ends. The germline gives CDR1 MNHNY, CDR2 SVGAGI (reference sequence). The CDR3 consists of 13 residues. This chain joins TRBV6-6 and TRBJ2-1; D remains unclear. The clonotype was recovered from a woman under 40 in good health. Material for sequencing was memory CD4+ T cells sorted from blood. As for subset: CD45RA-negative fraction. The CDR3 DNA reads TGTGCCAGCAGTTACTCTTCAACACCGGAGCAGTTCTTC. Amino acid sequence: CASSYSSTPEQFF.